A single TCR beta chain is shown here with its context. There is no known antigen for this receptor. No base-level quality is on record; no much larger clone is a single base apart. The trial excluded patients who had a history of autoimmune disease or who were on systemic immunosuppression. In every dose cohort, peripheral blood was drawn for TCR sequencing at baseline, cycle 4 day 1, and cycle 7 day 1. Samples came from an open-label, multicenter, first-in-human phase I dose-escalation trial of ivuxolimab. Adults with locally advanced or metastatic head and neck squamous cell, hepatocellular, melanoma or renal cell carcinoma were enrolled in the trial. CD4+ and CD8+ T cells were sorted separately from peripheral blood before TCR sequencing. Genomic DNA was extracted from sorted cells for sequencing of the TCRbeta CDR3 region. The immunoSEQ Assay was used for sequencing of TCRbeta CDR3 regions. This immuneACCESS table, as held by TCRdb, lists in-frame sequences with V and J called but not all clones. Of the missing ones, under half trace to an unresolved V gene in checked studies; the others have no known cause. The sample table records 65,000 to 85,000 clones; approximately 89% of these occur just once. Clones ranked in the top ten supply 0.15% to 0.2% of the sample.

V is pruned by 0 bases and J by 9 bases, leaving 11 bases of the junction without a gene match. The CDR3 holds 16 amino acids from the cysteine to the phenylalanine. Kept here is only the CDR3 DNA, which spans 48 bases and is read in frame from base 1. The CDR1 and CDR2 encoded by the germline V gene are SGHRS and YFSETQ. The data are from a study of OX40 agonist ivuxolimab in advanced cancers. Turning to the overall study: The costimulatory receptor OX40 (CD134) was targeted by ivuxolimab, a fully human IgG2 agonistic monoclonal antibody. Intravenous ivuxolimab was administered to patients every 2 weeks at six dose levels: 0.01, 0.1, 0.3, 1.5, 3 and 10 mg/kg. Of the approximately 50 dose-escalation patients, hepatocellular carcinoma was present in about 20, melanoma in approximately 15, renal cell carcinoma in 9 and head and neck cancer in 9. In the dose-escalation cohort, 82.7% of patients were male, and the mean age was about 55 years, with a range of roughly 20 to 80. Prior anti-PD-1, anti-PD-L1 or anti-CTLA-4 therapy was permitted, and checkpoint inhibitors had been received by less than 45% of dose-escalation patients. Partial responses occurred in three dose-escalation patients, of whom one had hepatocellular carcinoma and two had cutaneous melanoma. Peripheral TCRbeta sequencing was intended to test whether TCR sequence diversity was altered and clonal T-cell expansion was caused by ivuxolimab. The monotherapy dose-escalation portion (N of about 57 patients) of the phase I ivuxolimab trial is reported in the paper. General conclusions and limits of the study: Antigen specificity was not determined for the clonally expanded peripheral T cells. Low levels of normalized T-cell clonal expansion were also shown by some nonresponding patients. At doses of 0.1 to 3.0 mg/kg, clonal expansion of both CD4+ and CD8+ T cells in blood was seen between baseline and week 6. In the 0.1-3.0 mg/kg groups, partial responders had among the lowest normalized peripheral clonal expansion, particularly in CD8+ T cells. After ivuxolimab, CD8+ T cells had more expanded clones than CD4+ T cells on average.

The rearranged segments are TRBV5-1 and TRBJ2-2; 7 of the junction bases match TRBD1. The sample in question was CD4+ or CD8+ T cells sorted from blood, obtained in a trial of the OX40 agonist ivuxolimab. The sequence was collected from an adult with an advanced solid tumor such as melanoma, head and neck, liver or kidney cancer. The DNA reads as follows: TGCGCCAGCAGCTTGGTCGAACAGGGGATTACGAGGGAGCTGTTTTTT. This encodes CASSLVEQGITRELFF.